A single sample is the source of the 9 T cell receptor beta chains below, sequenced in a study of T cell changes during pregnancy in multiple sclerosis. Assay: immunoSEQ multiplex PCR; the TCRdb copy retains only in-frame clones and omits some. The table has under 130,000 clones, about nine tenths seen once. The sequences come from peripheral blood, collected after pregnancy. All receptors come from a female donor with multiple sclerosis, enrolled in a pregnancy study.

The chain uses TRBV7-8 and TRBJ2-2; 7 bases are a match to TRBD2. Germline trimming cut 4 bases from V and 8 bases from J; bases unmatched to any gene: 10. CDR1 is SGHVS, CDR2 FQNEAQ, per germline. The CDR3 loop spans 15 amino acids. CDR3 protein: CASSSGLTPFGELFF. The CDR3 region has the DNA TGTGCCAGCAGCTCGGGACTAACTCCTTTTGGGGAGCTGTTTTTT.

The chain recombines TRBV6-5 with TRBJ1-1; TRBD1 is a possible D gene (6 bases). The CDR3 totals 14 residues. The V and J ends lost 5 bases and 6 bases respectively, with 16 bases between them. The germline CDR1 and CDR2 sequences are MNHEY and SVGAGI. CDR3 sequence: CASSLRGVNPEAFF. DNA for the CDR3: TGTGCCAGCAGTCTCAGGGGTGTGAATCCTGAAGCTTTCTTT.

The chain carries TRBV6-4 and TRBJ2-5; 7 bases map to TRBD1. J gave up 6 bases and V 7 bases, and 14 bases lay outside the gene matches. This CDR3 is 15 amino acids long. Germline CDR1 and CDR2: MRHNA and SNTAGT. CDR3 loop: CASILGTDNDKTQYF. The CDR3 nucleotides read TGTGCCAGCATTTTAGGGACAGATAACGACAAGACCCAGTACTTC.

This chain links TRBV21-1 with TRBJ1-2; the table's D call TRBD1 went unverified against the DNA. TRBV21-1 is listed as a pseudogene. The CDR3 consists of 14 residues. CDR3 amino acids: CASSGGRDRDGYTF. The CDR3 nucleotides read TGTGCCAGCAGCGGGGGCCGGGACAGGGACGGCTACACCTTC.

The genes are TRBV18 and TRBJ1-4; 10 bases agree with TRBD1. J lost 5 bases, V lost 4 bases, and 1 base had no gene match. There are 14 residues in the CDR3. CDR1 and CDR2 (germline): KGHSH, LQKENI. CDR3 in amino acids: CASSLGQGNEKLFF. The CDR3 DNA follows: TGTGCCAGCTCACTGGGACAGGGGAATGAAAAACTGTTTTTT. Based on the CDR3 plus reference TRBV18 and TRBJ1-4, the full variable domain is NAGVMQNPRHLVRRRGQEARLRCSPMKGHSHVYWYRQLPEEGLKFMVYLQKENIIDESGMPKERFSAEFPKEGPSILRIQQVVRGDSAAYFCASSLGQGNEKLFFGSGTQLSVL.

This sequence joins TRBV10-1 and TRBJ2-7; D gene ambiguous. Germline assignment: CDR1 WNHNN and CDR2 SYGVQD (reference sequence). The CDR3 sequence is 12 residues long. V lost 4 bases to trimming and J lost 2 bases, with 6 bases between them. The CDR3 coding sequence is TGCGCCAGCAGTGGCAGTACCTACGAGCAGTACTTC. This gives the protein CASSGSTYEQYF.

This clone was found a few times. The rearrangement uses TRBV7-9 and TRBJ1-5, with a possible D match to TRBD1 (5 bases). Germline V CDR1 and CDR2: SEHNR, FQNEAQ (reference sequence). There are 15 residues in the CDR3. V lost 5 bases and J 3 bases, leaving 14 bases between the germline ends. CDR3 in amino acids: CASSGSGAPNQPQHF. CDR3 nucleotides: TGTGCCAGCAGCGGCAGTGGGGCGCCCAATCAGCCCCAGCATTTT.

This sequence joins TRBV7-9 and TRBJ1-4; D is unresolved. The CDR3 totals 17 residues. CDR1 SEHNR and CDR2 FQNEAQ come from the germline V gene (reference sequence). Trimming took 5 bases from V and 8 from J, leaving 24 bases between them. The CDR3 DNA reads as TGTGCCAGCAGCACCTCGGTAGCGGGTCTAAGTAACGAAAAACTGTTTTTT. This sequence encodes CASSTSVAGLSNEKLFF.

The chain recombines TRBV7-9 with TRBJ1-3; D ambiguous. Trimming cost V 5 bases and J 3 bases, with 11 bases left between them. This CDR3 comprises 14 residues. Germline loops: CDR1 SEHNR, CDR2 FQNEAQ (reference sequence). In DNA, the CDR3 is TGTGCCAGCAGCCCTAGACTGGGTGGAAACACCATATATTTT. Residues: CASSPRLGGNTIYF.